This passage covers 2 T cell receptor beta chains from one sample sequenced in a study of CD8 T cells in ankylosing spondylitis. TCRdb passed the 5' RACE reads through MiXCR, listing each CDR3 protein once. The sample holds 45,000 or so distinct CDR3 sequences, 9.5% to 12% seen once. Material for sequencing was blood, either unsorted or a sorted T cell fraction (not recorded which). The receptors were sampled from a male donor with ankylosing spondylitis or in good health (not recorded which).

At least ten counts were recorded for this clonotype. The chain uses TRBV2 and TRBJ2-3; 9 bases match TRBD2. J gave up 8 bases and V 3 bases, and 9 bases lay outside the gene matches. CDR1 is SNHLY, CDR2 FYNNEI, per germline. CDR3 size: 15 residues. CDR3 sequence: CASSDPSGAGGTQYF. The CDR3 nucleotides are TGTGCCAGCAGTGACCCTAGCGGGGCCGGGGGTACGCAGTATTTT.

This clonotype was seen ten or more times. The chain combines TRBV5-1 with TRBJ1-6, with TRBD1 as a possible D gene (6 bases). Germline-derived CDR1 and CDR2 are SGHRS and YFSETQ. V was shortened by 2 bases and J by 7 bases, with 13 bases between the two germline ends. The CDR3 is made up of 15 amino acids. CDR3 in amino acids: CASSFQGQRNSPLHF. The CDR3 nucleotides are TGCGCCAGCAGCTTTCAAGGACAGAGAAATTCACCCCTCCACTTT. Supplemented by reference TRBV5-1 and TRBJ1-6, the full variable domain reads KAGVTQTPRYLIKTRGQQVTLSCSPISGHRSVSWYQQTPGQGLQFLFEYFSETQRNKGNFPGRFSGRQFSNSRSEMNVSTLELGDSALYLCASSFQGQRNSPLHFGNGTRLTVT.